This T cell receptor (beta chain) was documented in a study of vaccination and CD4 T cells after COVID-19. Study at large: The convalescent population consisted of six males and four females, two of whom were of Hispanic ethnicity.

This clonotype appeared a few times. CDR1 and CDR2 from the germline V gene are ENHRY and SYGVKD. This CDR3 is 14 amino acids long. V shed 5 bases and J shed 2 bases, with 12 bases lying between them. TCRdb used MiXCR to reprocess the PCR reads, holding one entry per CDR3 protein. The table has some 29,000 distinct CDR3 sequences, roughly 50% seen once. Noted time point: late sampling 161 to 241 days after vaccination in a few convalescent patients. This rearrangement joins TRBV10-3 to TRBJ1-2; D call uncertain. The material was CD4+ T cells from blood, obtained about 7 months after SARS-CoV-2 vaccination. The clonotype was recovered from a human donor who had recovered from COVID-19. CDR3 protein: CAISKELSNYGYTF. The CDR3 region has the DNA TGTGCCATCAGTAAAGAGCTATCCAACTATGGCTACACCTTC.